This is a list of T cell receptor beta chains from one sample in a study of cytomegalovirus exposure and HLA in healthy donors. Repertoires were generated with immunoSEQ multiplex PCR, while TCRdb's copy carries only in-frame clones and drops some. The sample lists 130,000 to 150,000 clones; 72% were seen once. The sequenced sample was PBMCs. These receptors were obtained from a man aged 35 to 55 in good health and CMV-seronegative. Each CDR3 is given without its conserved first and last residue. A D gene is named only where the DNA matches it firmly.

d_call	v_call	j_call	cdr3_aa
TRBD2	TRBV6-4	TRBJ2-3	ASSVERDLRTDTQY
-	TRBV6-1	TRBJ2-3	ASTLAFTQY
TRBD2	TRBV5-1	TRBJ2-1	ASSSFSGRYESYNEQF
-	TRBV6-5	TRBJ2-7	ASRQLGGKQY
TRBD1	TRBV7-2	TRBJ1-4	ASSATGTGFEKPF
TRBD1	TRBV5-1	TRBJ2-2	ASSLKLDRPGELF
-	TRBV25-1	TRBJ1-4	ASPTDSPTSEKLF
TRBD1	TRBV18	TRBJ1-1	ASSQQGADTEAF
-	TRBV29-1	TRBJ2-3	SELNTDTQY
TRBD2	TRBV5-4	TRBJ2-5	ASSLSTSGGYQETQY
-	TRBV13	TRBJ2-3	ASSLRVRDTQY
-	TRBV4-1	TRBJ2-5	ASSQDTGRTQY
-	TRBV5-1	TRBJ2-3	ASSFGTSTDTQY
-	TRBV2	TRBJ1-2	ASSEPRGYGYT
TRBD1	TRBV4-3	TRBJ1-2	ASSQVGTGSYGYT
-	TRBV7-8	TRBJ2-3	ASSSRGDSTDTQY
-	TRBV15	TRBJ2-7	ATSREGRSYEQY
TRBD1	TRBV5-1	TRBJ1-1	ASSTGTVNTEAF